Reported below is one T cell receptor beta chain. Here immunoSEQ multiplex PCR was the method, and the copy in TCRdb shows in-frame clones only, minus some. The profile shows 80,000 to 90,000 clones, about 83% of them singletons. The data derive from a study of blood T cell repertoires in COVID-19. This CDR3 is 12 amino acids long. With V trimmed by 7 bases and J by 6 bases, 8 bases remained unmatched. The germline V gene has CDR1 SQVTM and CDR2 ANQGSEA. Sequenced material: peripheral blood. The source is an older woman with acute or convalescent COVID-19. This chain links TRBV29-1 with TRBJ1-1, with TRBD1 matching over 7 bases. In DNA, the CDR3 is TGCAGCGCCTTGACAGGGACGGCTGAAGCTTTCTTT. Its protein is CSALTGTAEAFF.